This entry describes one T cell receptor (beta chain). This clonotype was seen only a few times. Its antigen target is currently unknown. Nothing much larger sits one base from this clone, and base qualities are not available. This was a case-control study nested in a cohort of healthcare workers in London, UK, who had nasopharyngeal swab PCR tests and blood samples taken every week. Healthcare workers were recruited during the week of the UK lockdown, between 23 and 31 March 2020, and followed weekly for up to roughly 15 weeks. Library prep was done by 5' RACE. For sequencing, a NextSeq 500 was employed. Unique molecular identifiers were attached to individual cDNA molecules in the TCR library protocol so that sequencing error and PCR bias could be corrected. TCR alpha and beta chains were both sequenced, and the abundances of alpha and beta sequences in each sample were closely correlated with each other. In the source study's methods: Decombinator V4 was used to perform V gene, J gene and CDR3 annotation of TCR sequences. Expanded TCRs were defined as changing significantly between any two time points under a Poisson model with p below 0.0001. TCR abundances were normalised to the total number of TCRs sequenced in each sample and reported as counts per million. VDJdb, accessed 1 November 2021, was searched for CMV, EBV and SARS-CoV-2 annotated TCRs, excluding TCRs annotated for multiple antigens. TCRdb applied fastp at Q25 and MiXCR to the public reads, then kept only in-frame beta chains. Entries are consolidated by CDR3 protein sequence, retaining the most common genes and DNA. The V and J calls shown here were made by TCRdb, not taken from the authors' results. This sample gives 40,000 to 55,000 distinct CDR3 sequences in total; about 13% of them show up just once. The ten biggest clones cover roughly a tenth of the sample.

This sample is drawn from a study of early T cells in non-severe SARS-CoV-2 infection (dated by TCRdb to the early 2020s). Regarding the complete study: Bulk RNA from unsorted whole blood was used for TCR sequencing, so alpha and beta chains could not be paired. Points the paper makes about the study in general: VDJdb matching was skewed toward anti-spike CD8 responses and likely underestimated virus-specific expansions, missing private and CD4 specificities.

Sequencing was carried out using whole blood. The receptor's source is an adult who was a healthcare worker with PCR-confirmed SARS-CoV-2 infection or an uninfected control (not recorded which).

The CDR3 protein is CSVLGARGYTF. In nucleotides, the sequence is TGCAGCGTTTTGGGGGCGCGGGGCTACACCTTC. The chain employs TRBV29-1 and TRBJ1-2; a tentative D call is TRBD1 (6 bases match). Reading the germline V gene gives CDR1 SQVTM and CDR2 ANQGSEA. Inclusive of the bounding cysteine and phenylalanine, the CDR3 is 11 residues long. The sequence is cut down to CDR3 DNA, 33 bases in frame from base 1. Relative to germline, V is 5 bases shorter and J is 8 bases shorter, with 12 bases between their ends.